One and the same sample provided the 16 T cell receptor beta chains below, sequenced in a study of T cells after yellow fever vaccination. TCRdb reprocessed the 5' RACE reads via MiXCR and lists one record per CDR3 protein. The sample shows more than 300,000 distinct CDR3 sequences, 3.5% to 5% of them seen only once. The specimen comprised PBMCs, sampled 15 days after the yellow fever booster vaccination. The receptors originated from a man aged 18 to 29 who received the YFV17D yellow fever vaccine.

This clonotype was counted ten times or more. The chain couples TRBV5-1 to TRBJ2-3, with 7 bases lining up with TRBD1. The CDR3 spans 14 residues. V lost 4 bases and J lost 4; bases outside the gene matches: 6. CDR1 and CDR2 (germline): SGHRS, YFSETQ. CDR3 sequence (DNA): TGCGCCAGCAGCAGAATAGGGGGCCCAGATACGCAGTATTTT. Translation gives CASSRIGGPDTQYF.

This clonotype was picked up many times. CDR3 bases: TGCGCCAGCAGCTTGGAACAGATGAACACTGAAGCTTTCTTT. It encodes CASSLEQMNTEAFF. The rearrangement uses TRBV5-1 and TRBJ1-1; no clear D. The CDR3 length is 14 residues. Germline assignment: CDR1 SGHRS and CDR2 YFSETQ. Trimming took off 0 bases at V and 0 bases at J, with 6 bases between the two ends.

This clonotype was found a few times. The chain uses TRBV20-1 and TRBJ2-1; D might be TRBD1 (5 bases). Germline loops: CDR1 DFQATT, CDR2 SNEGSKA (reference sequence). Between the trimmed V and J ends, which lost 5 bases and 10 bases, there was a span of 12 bases. This CDR3 spans 11 amino acids. CDR3: CSAFQGREQFF. CDR3 nucleotide sequence: TGCAGTGCTTTCCAGGGAAGGGAGCAGTTCTTC.

This clonotype was found a few times. The chain combines TRBV6-6 with TRBJ1-5, with D unclear. V was shortened by 9 bases and J by 0 bases, with 12 bases between the two germline ends. The CDR3 sequence is 14 residues long. Germline CDR1 reads MNHNY; CDR2 reads SVGAGI (reference sequence). CDR3 amino acids: CASRAPGSNQPQHF. DNA of the CDR3: TGTGCCAGTCGAGCGCCGGGTAGCAATCAGCCCCAGCATTTT.

This clonotype was counted at least ten times. V gene TRBV20-1 combines with J gene TRBJ1-3; the D is unclear. The V gene lost 0 bases and the J gene lost 3 bases, with 6 bases spanning the gap. Germline V gene sequence: CDR1 DFQATT, CDR2 SNEGSKA (reference sequence). The CDR3 has 13 amino acids. The DNA of the CDR3 is TGCAGTGCTAGAGAAGGTGTTGGAAACACCATATATTTT. It encodes CSAREGVGNTIYF.

The V call is TRBV20-1, the J call TRBJ1-2, with D perhaps matching TRBD1 (5 bases). CDR3 size: 12 residues. Trimming cost V 5 bases and J 2 bases, with 9 bases left between them. Germline CDR1 reads DFQATT; CDR2 reads SNEGSKA (reference sequence). CDR3 sequence (DNA): TGCAGTGCTGGCCGGGACAACTATGGCTACACCTTC. Residues: CSAGRDNYGYTF.

This clonotype has just a few counts. The V and J genes are TRBV4-1 and TRBJ1-5; no clear D gene. Looked up from germline, CDR1 is MGHRA and CDR2 is YSYEKL. The CDR3 is 14 amino acids. V was shortened by 6 bases and J by 3 bases, with 12 bases between the two germline ends. The CDR3 region has the DNA TGCGCCAGCAGTAGAGGACCGATCAATCAGCCCCAGCATTTT. Amino acid sequence: CASSRGPINQPQHF.

In this sample, this clonotype turned up many times. The chain recombines TRBV5-1 with TRBJ1-2, with D perhaps TRBD1 (5 bases). The germline CDR1 and CDR2 sequences are SGHRS and YFSETQ. Trimming took off 1 base at V and 6 bases at J, with 13 bases between the two ends. The CDR3 loop spans 14 amino acids. The CDR3 DNA is TGCGCCAGCAGCTTGTCAGACAGTTGGGATGGCTACACCTTC. Its protein is CASSLSDSWDGYTF.

This clonotype was recorded many times. The V gene is TRBV12-3 or TRBV12-4, the J gene TRBJ1-5, with 8 bases lining up with TRBD1. This CDR3 has 15 residues. Trimming took 7 bases from V and 5 from J; bases not matched to a gene: 10. CDR3 nucleotides: TGTGCCAGCACCCTCAGGGGCAGGGGGCATCAGCCCCAGCATTTT. Translation: CASTLRGRGHQPQHF.

In its sample, this clonotype was seen a few times. This rearrangement joins TRBV5-4 to TRBJ2-3; D is perhaps TRBD2 (6 bases). This CDR3 spans 15 amino acids. Per germline, CDR1 SGHNT and CDR2 YYREEE (reference sequence). Trimming shortened V by 4 bases and J by 5 bases, and 17 bases separated the two germline ends. CDR3 protein: CASSQTGLLRDTQYF. The CDR3 region has the DNA TGTGCCAGCAGCCAAACGGGACTCCTGAGAGATACGCAGTATTTT.

The CDR3 bases are TGTGCCAGCAGTTTATTCAGGCCTGAGGGGGCGGAAGCTTTCTTT. Translation: CASSLFRPEGAEAFF. V and J are TRBV27 and TRBJ1-1; 7 bases are shared with TRBD1. Germline-derived CDR1 and CDR2 are MNHEY and SMNVEV (reference sequence). V was pared by 1 base and J by 8 bases, with 10 bases of the junction left unmatched. This CDR3 is 15 amino acids long.

The chain is built from TRBV4-1 and TRBJ2-2; unclear D gene. The CDR3 totals 13 residues. Germline values: CDR1 MGHRA, CDR2 YSYEKL. Trimming took 1 base from V and 6 from J, leaving 6 bases between them. Here the CDR3 DNA reads TGCGCCAGCAGCCAAGTGGCAGCCGGGGAGCTGTTTTTT. This codes for CASSQVAAGELFF.

Ten or more counts support this clonotype. The rearrangement links TRBV5-1 to TRBJ2-5, with TRBD2 as a possible D gene (5 bases). The CDR3 is made up of 14 amino acids. The germline V and J ends were trimmed by 4 bases and 4 bases, with 14 bases remaining between them. From germline, CDR1 is SGHRS and CDR2 YFSETQ. The chain's CDR3 is CASSSHREPETQYF. Here the CDR3 DNA reads TGCGCCAGCAGCAGCCACCGGGAACCAGAGACCCAGTACTTC. The variable domain in full, completed from reference TRBV5-1 and TRBJ2-5, reads KAGVTQTPRYLIKTRGQQVTLSCSPISGHRSVSWYQQTPGQGLQFLFEYFSETQRNKGNFPGRFSGRQFSNSRSEMNVSTLELGDSALYLCASSSHREPETQYFGPGTRLLVL.

This clonotype was counted between two and nine times. The CDR3 DNA is TGTGCCAGCAGTGAATTTCCGGGGAGGTACACTGAAGCTTTCTTT. Its protein is CASSEFPGRYTEAFF. The chain has TRBV2 and TRBJ1-1; D is uncertain. Germline CDR1 SNHLY, CDR2 FYNNEI. The CDR3 is 15 amino acids. V lost 2 bases and J 3 bases, leaving 13 bases between the germline ends. Variable domain in full (rest from reference TRBV2 and TRBJ1-1): EPEVTQTPSHQVTQMGQEVILRCVPISNHLYFYWYRQILGQKVEFLVSFYNNEISEKSEIFDDQFSVERPDGSNFTLKIRSTKLEDSAMYFCASSEFPGRYTEAFFGQGTRLTVV.

The table lists this clonotype with a few counts. The chain recombines TRBV12-3 or TRBV12-4 with TRBJ2-6; D is perhaps TRBD1 (6 bases). V was trimmed by 6 bases and J by 0 bases, leaving 15 bases between them. The length of the CDR3 is 17 residues. The CDR3 protein is CASRPRQVASGANVLTF. Here the CDR3 DNA reads TGTGCCAGCAGACCTAGACAGGTCGCCTCTGGGGCCAACGTCCTGACTTTC.

This clonotype was detected ten times or more. The V call is TRBV5-1, the J call TRBJ2-7; 10 bases agree with TRBD1. The CDR3 runs to 16 residues. Germline lookup yields CDR1 SGHRS and CDR2 YFSETQ. Trimming cost V 0 bases and J 4 bases; bases outside gene matches: 7. The CDR3 here is CASSLGGRTGGYEQYF. The CDR3 bases are TGCGCCAGCAGCTTGGGAGGCCGGACAGGGGGTTACGAGCAGTACTTC.